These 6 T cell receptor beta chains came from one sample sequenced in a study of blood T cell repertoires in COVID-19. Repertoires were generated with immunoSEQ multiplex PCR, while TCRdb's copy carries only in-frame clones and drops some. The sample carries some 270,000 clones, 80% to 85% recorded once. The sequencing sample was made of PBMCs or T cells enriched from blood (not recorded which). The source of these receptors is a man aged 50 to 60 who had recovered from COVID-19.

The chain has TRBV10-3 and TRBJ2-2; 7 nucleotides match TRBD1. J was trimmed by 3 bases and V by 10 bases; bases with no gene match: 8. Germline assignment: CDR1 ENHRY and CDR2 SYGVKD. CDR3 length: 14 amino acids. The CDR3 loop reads CATLTGAYTGELFF. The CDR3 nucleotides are TGTGCCACCCTAACAGGGGCATACACCGGGGAGCTGTTTTTT.

The CDR3 nucleotides are TGTGCCAGCAGCCATTGGCCGAAGAACACTGAAGCTTTCTTT. Encoded protein: CASSHWPKNTEAFF. The chain links TRBV3-1 (or the pseudogene TRBV3-2) to TRBJ1-1; D gene unclear. The length of the CDR3 is 14 residues. V was shortened by 3 bases and J by 1 base, with 9 bases between the two germline ends. Germline CDR1 is LGHDT and CDR2 is YNNKEL (reference sequence).

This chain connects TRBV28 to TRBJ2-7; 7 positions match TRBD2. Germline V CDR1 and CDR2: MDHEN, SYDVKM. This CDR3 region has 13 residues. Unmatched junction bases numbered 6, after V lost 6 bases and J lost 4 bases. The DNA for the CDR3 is TGTGCCAGCAGGACTGGGGGGGTATACGAGCAGTACTTC. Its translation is CASRTGGVYEQYF.

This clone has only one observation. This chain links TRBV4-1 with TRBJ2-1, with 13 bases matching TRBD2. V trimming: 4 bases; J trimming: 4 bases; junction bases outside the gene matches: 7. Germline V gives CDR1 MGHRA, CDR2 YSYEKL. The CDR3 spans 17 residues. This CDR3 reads CASSLGLAGASYNEQFF. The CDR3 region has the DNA TGCGCCAGCAGCCTCGGACTAGCGGGAGCATCGTACAATGAGCAGTTCTTC.

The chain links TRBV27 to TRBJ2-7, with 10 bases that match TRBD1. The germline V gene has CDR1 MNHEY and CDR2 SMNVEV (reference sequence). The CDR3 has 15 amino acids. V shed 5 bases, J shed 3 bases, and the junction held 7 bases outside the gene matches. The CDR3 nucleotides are TGTGCCAGCAGTAAGATCCGGGACAGGGGCTACGAGCAGTACTTC. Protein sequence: CASSKIRDRGYEQYF.

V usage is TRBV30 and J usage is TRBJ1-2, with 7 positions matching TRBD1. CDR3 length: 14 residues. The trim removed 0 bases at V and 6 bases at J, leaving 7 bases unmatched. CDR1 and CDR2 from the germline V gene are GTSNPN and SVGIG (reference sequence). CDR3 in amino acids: CAWSVLRQGNGYTF. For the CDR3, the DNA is TGTGCCTGGAGTGTATTGCGACAGGGAAATGGCTACACCTTC. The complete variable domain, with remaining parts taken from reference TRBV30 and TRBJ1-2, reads SQTIHQWPATLVQPVGSPLSLECTVEGTSNPNLYWYRQAAGRGLQLLFYSVGIGQISSEVPQNLSASRPQDRQFILSSKKLLLSDSGFYLCAWSVLRQGNGYTFGSGTRLTVV.